A selection of T cell receptor beta chains follows, all from one sample in a study of spatial heterogeneity in lung cancer. Via MiXCR, TCRdb re-called the 5' RACE reads, giving one row per CDR3 protein. The sample includes around 92,000 distinct CDR3 sequences, approximately 12% of them seen just once. Sample: PBMCs, taken at surgery. Every receptor here comes from a male donor with early-stage non-small cell lung cancer. CDR3s include the opening cysteine and the closing phenylalanine or tryptophan. D genes are given only for firm matches. Some rows mark clone size as missing; the rest say once, few, many or name a class of expanded clone.

v_call	j_call	clone_size	d_call	cdr3_nt	cdr3_aa
TRBV7-8	TRBJ2-5	NA	NA	TGTGCCAGCAGCTTAGTGGACGGAGGACCGGCGTACTTC	CASSLVDGGPAYF
TRBV6-4	TRBJ2-5	many	TRBD2	TGTGCCAGCAGCGGACTAGGTCTTTTCGAGACCCAGTACTTC	CASSGLGLFETQYF
TRBV6-5	TRBJ2-7	many	NA	TGTGCCAGCAGTACCCCGCGTGAGCAGTACTTC	CASSTPREQYF
TRBV5-8	TRBJ1-2	NA	TRBD1	TGTGCCAGCAGCAGGGGACAGCCGGCCTATGGCTACACCTTC	CASSRGQPAYGYTF
TRBV9	TRBJ2-4	few	NA	TGTGCCAGCAGCGTAGGGGGGGCCAAAAACATTCAGTACTTC	CASSVGGAKNIQYF
TRBV28	TRBJ2-7	NA	TRBD1	TGTGCCACATCAGGGGGAGCTCTGGAGCAGTACTTC	CATSGGALEQYF
TRBV5-1	TRBJ2-5	few	NA	TGCGCCAGCAGGGAGACTCCAACTTGGGAGACCCAGTACTTC	CASRETPTWETQYF
TRBV7-2	TRBJ1-1	NA	NA	TGTGCCAGCAGCTTAGGCCCGGGGAACACTGAAGCTTTCTTT	CASSLGPGNTEAFF
TRBV4-3	TRBJ2-5	NA	NA	TGCGCCAGCAGCCAAGATCAAGGATCTCCGGAGACCCAGTACTTC	CASSQDQGSPETQYF
TRBV27	TRBJ2-5	few	NA	TGTGCCAGCAGTTTATCGCCCGGTTCGGGACAAGAGACCCAGTACTTC	CASSLSPGSGQETQYF
TRBV28	TRBJ2-7	few	TRBD1	TGTGCCAGCAGTGGGACAGGGCCCTCCCGCGAGCAGTACTTC	CASSGTGPSREQYF
TRBV28	TRBJ2-7	many	TRBD1	TGTGCCAGCAGCCCGAGGACAGGGTACGCCTACGAGCAGTACTTC	CASSPRTGYAYEQYF
TRBV7-3	TRBJ2-5	NA	TRBD1	TGTGCCAGCAGCTTCCGGACAGGGGCTGGGGAGACCCAGTACTTC	CASSFRTGAGETQYF
TRBV29-1	TRBJ2-7	NA	NA	TGCAGCGTTGCGGCCGGCGGAGGACCCTACGAGCAGTACTTC	CSVAAGGGPYEQYF
TRBV5-5	TRBJ2-2	NA	NA	TGTGCCAGCAGCTTTCCCGCCGGGGAGCTGTTTTTT	CASSFPAGELFF
TRBV20-1	TRBJ1-2	NA	NA	TGCAGTGCCCCAGGCTTCTCTAGGGGTGGCTACACCTTC	CSAPGFSRGGYTF
TRBV12-3/TRBV12-4	TRBJ2-7	few	NA	TGTGCCAGCAGTTTAGACAGGGGGGGAGGCGAGCAGTACTTC	CASSLDRGGGEQYF
TRBV4-3	TRBJ2-7	few	NA	TGCGCCAGCAGCCAAGAATCATCGGGATACGAGCAGTACTTC	CASSQESSGYEQYF
TRBV20-1	TRBJ2-6	NA	NA	TGCAGTGCTAGAGAGGCAGGGGTAGGGGTAAATGGGGCCAACGTCCTGACTTTC	CSAREAGVGVNGANVLTF
TRBV7-8	TRBJ1-5	many	NA	TGTGCCAGCAGCTTAGTGGCGGAGATTTATAGCAATCAGCCCCAGCATTTT	CASSLVAEIYSNQPQHF
TRBV7-9	TRBJ2-7	few	TRBD1	TGTGCCAGCAGCGGTACGGGACAGACAAGAGAAGAGCAGTACTTC	CASSGTGQTREEQYF
TRBV28	TRBJ2-5	NA	TRBD2	TGTGCCAGCAGTTTACTGACTAGCGGGTTTCAAGAGACCCAGTACTTC	CASSLLTSGFQETQYF
TRBV7-9	TRBJ2-7	few	NA	TGTGCCAGCAGCCCCCGGGACATCTCCTACGAGCAGTACTTC	CASSPRDISYEQYF
TRBV5-1	TRBJ2-1	NA	TRBD2	TGCGCCAGCAGCTTGGGACTAGCGGGAGGGTACGTGTTCTTC	CASSLGLAGGYVFF
TRBV4-3	TRBJ2-1	few	NA	TGCGCCAGCAGCCACCTCTCCTACAATGAGCAGTTCTTC	CASSHLSYNEQFF
TRBV29-1	TRBJ2-1	few	NA	TGCAGCGTTCGAATGGGGGAGGACTACAATGAGCAGTTCTTC	CSVRMGEDYNEQFF
TRBV7-9	TRBJ1-1	few	NA	TGTGCCAGCAGCTTAGCGGGGGTTAAGGGAGAAGCTTTCTTT	CASSLAGVKGEAFF
TRBV5-1	TRBJ2-7	many	NA	TGCGCCAGCAGCTTGGTCGGGCAAGGCTACGAGCAGTACTTC	CASSLVGQGYEQYF
TRBV7-2	TRBJ2-1	NA	NA	TGTGCCAGCAGCTTAGATTGGACTACCAATGAGCAGTTCTTC	CASSLDWTTNEQFF
TRBV6-1	TRBJ1-5	few	NA	TGTGCCACCGGGGAGCGGCGAAATCAGCCCCAGCATTTT	CATGERRNQPQHF
TRBV28	TRBJ2-3	NA	TRBD2	TGTGCCAGCAGTTTATCGCTAGCGGGGGCCGGCACAGATACGCAGTATTTT	CASSLSLAGAGTDTQYF
TRBV3-1	TRBJ1-5	few	NA	TGTGCCAGCAGCCAACAATCTAGCAATCAGCCCCAGCATTTT	CASSQQSSNQPQHF
TRBV5-1	TRBJ2-5	NA	NA	TGCGCCAGCAGCTTTAGCCTAGGAGGCGAGACCCAGTACTTC	CASSFSLGGETQYF
TRBV10-3	TRBJ2-5	few	TRBD2	TGTGCCATCAGCAGCGGGAGCGGGCAAGAGACCCAGTACTTC	CAISSGSGQETQYF
TRBV12-3/TRBV12-4	TRBJ1-2	few	NA	TGTGCCAGCAGTTCCTTGGTTTTACAGGGAGGCTACACCTTC	CASSSLVLQGGYTF
TRBV6-1	TRBJ2-3	many	NA	TGTGCCAGCAGTGAAGGGGGGCGGGGACGCGGTTTT	CASSEGGRGRGF
TRBV6-2/TRBV6-3	TRBJ2-3	NA	TRBD1	TGTGCCAGCAGTAACCCGACAGGGGGGAGAGATACGCAGTATTTT	CASSNPTGGRDTQYF
TRBV7-9	TRBJ1-6	few	NA	TGTGCCAGCAGCCCGGACATTCCAGCAGATTCACCCCTCCACTTT	CASSPDIPADSPLHF
TRBV20-1	TRBJ2-1	NA	TRBD2	TGCAGTCCGGGGGGGCCCGGGGGAGAGCAGTTCTTC	CSPGGPGGEQFF
TRBV5-1	TRBJ2-2	NA	TRBD1	TGCGCCAGCAGCACCGGGACAGGGGTTACCGGGGAGCTGTTTTTT	CASSTGTGVTGELFF
TRBV7-9	TRBJ1-6	few	TRBD1	TGTGCCAGCGGAGTGACAGGGAAATCTTCACCCCTCCACTTT	CASGVTGKSSPLHF
TRBV6-2/TRBV6-3	TRBJ2-2	NA	NA	TGTGCCAGCAGTCTCCGGGACATAAACACCGGGGAGCTGTTTTTT	CASSLRDINTGELFF
TRBV6-2/TRBV6-3	TRBJ2-1	NA	TRBD2	TGTGCCAGCAGTTACAAGGGCGGGAGATCCAATGAGCAGTTCTTC	CASSYKGGRSNEQFF
TRBV7-2	TRBJ2-3	few	TRBD2	TGTGCCAGCAGCTTAGACCTAGCGGGGGTCACAGATACGCAGTATTTT	CASSLDLAGVTDTQYF
TRBV23-1	TRBJ1-4	NA	TRBD1	TGCGCCAGCAGTCAACACAGGGGGAGTAAGGAAAAACTGTTTTTT	CASSQHRGSKEKLFF
TRBV6-6	TRBJ2-5	many	TRBD1	TGTGCCAGCAGCTCCGGGGACAGGGGCCTATACTTC	CASSSGDRGLYF
TRBV12-3/TRBV12-4	TRBJ1-1	few	NA	TGTGCCAGCAGTTGGGGGATGAACACTGAAGCTTTCTTT	CASSWGMNTEAFF
TRBV10-3	TRBJ1-4	few	TRBD1	TGTGCCATCAGTGAGTCGACCGGACAGGGACAACTGTTTTTT	CAISESTGQGQLFF
TRBV14	TRBJ2-5	NA	NA	TGTGCCAGCAGCCGAAACCTCTATGGCGGGGAGACCCAGTACTTC	CASSRNLYGGETQYF
TRBV29-1	TRBJ1-1	NA	NA	TGCAGCGTTGAATGGGGGGACACTGAAGCTTTCTTT	CSVEWGDTEAFF
TRBV5-1	TRBJ2-3	NA	TRBD2	TGCGCCGGCAGCTTGGGGACTAGCGGGAGGGGAGATACGCAGTATTTT	CAGSLGTSGRGDTQYF